These 16 T cell receptor beta chains originate from one sample sequenced in a study of radiation and T cells in renal cell carcinoma. TCRdb keeps only in-frame clones here, not all; method: immunoSEQ multiplex PCR. The sample carries tens of thousands of clones, about 86% recorded once. Regarding time point: blood 2 weeks post-SBRT. As for treatment: 15 Gy SBRT to primary tumor, nephrectomy 4 weeks later. The source material was blood, sampled from a patient whose treatment included radiotherapy and nephrectomy. The receptors come from a woman in her fifties or sixties with renal cell carcinoma.

The chain is built from TRBV28 and TRBJ2-2; no definite D call. This CDR3 contains 16 residues. V lost 6 bases to trimming and J lost 2 bases, with 16 bases between them. The V gene's germline CDR1 is MDHEN and CDR2 SYDVKM. CDR3 DNA sequence: TGTGCCAGCAGCCCCCTCCTACCGGGTAACACCGGGGAGCTGTTTTTT. This codes for CASSPLLPGNTGELFF.

This clone has a single count. The V gene is TRBV4-3, the J gene TRBJ1-6; possibly TRBD1 for D (6 bases). CDR1 LGHNA and CDR2 YSLEER come from the germline V gene. The CDR3 loop spans 18 amino acids. Trimming pared 5 bases from V and 1 base from J, leaving 18 bases between. CDR3 nucleotide sequence: TGCGCCAGCAGCGAGAGTCGCGGCAGGGGTTCCTATAATTCACCCCTCCACTTT. Encoded protein: CASSESRGRGSYNSPLHF.

The J gene is TRBJ2-1, the V gene TRBV5-1; 13 positions match TRBD2. This CDR3 has 16 residues. V trimming: 4 bases; J trimming: 4 bases; junction bases outside the gene matches: 5. Germline CDR1 and CDR2: SGHRS and YFSETQ. The CDR3 DNA reads TGCGCCAGCAGCATAGGGACTAGCGGGAAATACAATGAGCAGTTCTTC. This codes for CASSIGTSGKYNEQFF.

V gene TRBV18 combines with J gene TRBJ1-2; 10 bases match TRBD1. CDR3 size: 17 residues. Germline lookup yields CDR1 KGHSH and CDR2 LQKENI. Trimming at V came to 4 bases and at J to 5 bases, leaving 13 bases not matched to a gene. The CDR3 DNA is TGTGCCAGCTCACAAGAAGGGACAGGGGACTTACCTTATGGCTACACCTTC. Protein product: CASSQEGTGDLPYGYTF.

The V call is TRBV5-1, the J call TRBJ1-5; D gene ambiguous. Germline CDR1 and CDR2: SGHRS and YFSETQ. This CDR3 has 15 amino acids. Trimming took 4 bases from V and 0 from J, leaving 11 bases between them. DNA for the CDR3: TGCGCCAGCAGCCCACTACCAGATAGCAATCAGCCCCAGCATTTT. It codes for CASSPLPDSNQPQHF.

The chain carries TRBV6-6 and TRBJ2-7; D is unclear. V lost 4 bases and J 4 bases, leaving 17 bases between the germline ends. Per germline, CDR1 MNHNY and CDR2 SVGAGI (reference sequence). The CDR3 runs to 15 residues. The CDR3 sequence is CASSSPIPQFYEQYF. The CDR3 DNA reads TGTGCCAGCAGTTCCCCGATCCCCCAATTTTACGAGCAGTACTTC.

The chain uses TRBV19 and TRBJ1-1; 7 bases match TRBD1. Germline values: CDR1 LNHDA, CDR2 SQIVND (reference sequence). Trimming cost V 8 bases and J 5 bases; bases outside gene matches: 5. The CDR3 is 12 residues long. The CDR3 region has the DNA TGTGCCAGTCGACAGGGACGGACTGAAGCTTTCTTT. Translated: CASRQGRTEAFF. The full variable domain, in which reference TRBV19 and TRBJ1-1 provide the parts outside the CDR3, is DGGITQSPKYLFRKEGQNVTLSCEQNLNHDAMYWYRQDPGQGLRLIYYSQIVNDFQKGDIAEGYSVSREKKESFPLTVTSAQKNPTAFYLCASRQGRTEAFFGQGTRLTVV.

V gene TRBV27 combines with J gene TRBJ1-1; D is ambiguous. The CDR3 is 15 amino acids. The germline CDR1 and CDR2 sequences are MNHEY and SMNVEV (reference sequence). With 2 bases removed from V and 0 bases from J, the gap between germline ends came to 10 bases. Here the CDR3 reads CASSLIEGVNTEAFF. Written as DNA, the CDR3 is TGTGCCAGCAGTTTAATCGAGGGCGTGAACACTGAAGCTTTCTTT.

The CDR3 sequence is CASGTGTPNTGELFF. The CDR3, as DNA: TGTGCCAGTGGAACCGGGACACCAAACACCGGGGAGCTGTTTTTT. The chain carries TRBV7-7 and TRBJ2-2, with a tentative D call TRBD1 (6 bases). CDR1 and CDR2 (germline): SSHAT, FNYEAQ (reference sequence). V was pared by 9 bases and J by 2 bases, with 16 bases between. The CDR3 covers 15 residues.

The chain is built from TRBV19 and TRBJ2-3; 9 positions agree with TRBD1. The CDR3 is 15 residues long. Trimming removed 5 bases from V and 2 bases from J; junction bases left unmatched: 5. The germline gives CDR1 LNHDA, CDR2 SQIVND (reference sequence). The CDR3 nucleotides read TGTGCCAGTAGTCTGAGACAGGGGGACACAGATACGCAGTATTTT. This codes for CASSLRQGDTDTQYF. The variable domain in full, completed from reference TRBV19 and TRBJ2-3, reads DGGITQSPKYLFRKEGQNVTLSCEQNLNHDAMYWYRQDPGQGLRLIYYSQIVNDFQKGDIAEGYSVSREKKESFPLTVTSAQKNPTAFYLCASSLRQGDTDTQYFGPGTRLTVL.

The gene calls are TRBV5-8 and TRBJ2-5; 10 bases line up with TRBD1. The CDR3 has 15 amino acids. J gave up 5 bases and V 5 bases, and 9 bases lay outside the gene matches. Per germline, CDR1 SGHTS and CDR2 YDEGEE. DNA of the CDR3: TGTGCCAGCAGTTCTAGACAGGGGGCCGTGGAGACCCAGTACTTC. It encodes CASSSRQGAVETQYF.

The V and J genes are TRBV19 and TRBJ2-7; 7 positions match TRBD1. After removal of 4 bases from V and 3 bases from J, the junction contained 6 bases not matched to a gene. The length of the CDR3 is 14 residues. The germline CDR1 and CDR2 sequences are LNHDA and SQIVND (reference sequence). In DNA, the CDR3 is TGTGCCAGTAGTAACCGGGACAGTGGCTACGAGCAGTACTTC. Translated, it gives CASSNRDSGYEQYF.

The chain carries TRBV10-3 and TRBJ1-4; TRBD1 matches 11 bases. This CDR3 region has 13 residues. The germline V gene encodes CDR1 ENHRY and CDR2 SYGVKD. Trimming removed 6 bases from V and 7 bases from J; junction bases left unmatched: 1. The CDR3 sequence is CAISGTGGEKLFF. The CDR3, as DNA: TGTGCCATCAGCGGGACAGGGGGTGAAAAACTGTTTTTT.

The chain uses TRBV2 and TRBJ2-2, with 7 bases that match TRBD1. CDR1 and CDR2 from the germline V gene are SNHLY and FYNNEI. V trimming: 10 bases; J trimming: 2 bases; junction bases outside the gene matches: 10. The CDR3 extends over 15 amino acids. CDR3 nucleotide sequence: TGTGCCACCGGGACAGCCGAGGTTAACACCGGGGAGCTGTTTTTT. This sequence encodes CATGTAEVNTGELFF.

The chain links TRBV9 to TRBJ1-2; TRBD1 is a possible D gene (6 bases). Per the germline V gene, CDR1 is SGDLS and CDR2 is YYNGEE. The ends were cut back, 0 bases at V and 3 bases at J, with 6 bases in the middle. This CDR3 has 13 residues. CDR3 sequence: CASSVGTDYGYTF. In DNA, the CDR3 is TGTGCCAGCAGCGTAGGGACAGACTATGGCTACACCTTC. The full variable domain, completed using reference TRBV9 and TRBJ1-2, is DSGVTQTPKHLITATGQRVTLRCSPRSGDLSVYWYQQSLDQGLQFLIQYYNGEERAKGNILERFSAQQFPDLHSELNLSSLELGDSALYFCASSVGTDYGYTFGSGTRLTVV.

The chain combines TRBV4-3 with TRBJ2-7; D call uncertain. The V end was cut by 0 bases, the J end by 3 bases, with 9 bases between. Germline CDR1 and CDR2: LGHNA and YSLEER. This CDR3 has 14 amino acids. CDR3 protein: CASSQEHGYYEQYF. CDR3 DNA sequence: TGCGCCAGCAGCCAAGAGCACGGGTACTACGAGCAGTACTTC.